This T cell receptor (beta chain) was observed in a study of T cell changes during pregnancy in multiple sclerosis. TCRdb keeps only in-frame clones here, not all; method: immunoSEQ multiplex PCR. The data contain about 120,000 clones, over 85% of them singletons. Germline V gene sequence: CDR1 SGHAT, CDR2 FQNNGV. Trimming stripped 8 bases from V and 3 bases from J, with 11 bases between. The CDR3 covers 12 residues. The chain joins TRBV11-2 to TRBJ2-7, with a possible D match to TRBD2 (5 bases). The receptor's source is a female donor with multiple sclerosis, enrolled in a pregnancy study. The material sequenced was peripheral blood, taken before pregnancy. CDR3 DNA: TGTGCCAGCGGAGGTTACAGCTACGAGCAGTACTTC. This sequence encodes CASGGYSYEQYF.